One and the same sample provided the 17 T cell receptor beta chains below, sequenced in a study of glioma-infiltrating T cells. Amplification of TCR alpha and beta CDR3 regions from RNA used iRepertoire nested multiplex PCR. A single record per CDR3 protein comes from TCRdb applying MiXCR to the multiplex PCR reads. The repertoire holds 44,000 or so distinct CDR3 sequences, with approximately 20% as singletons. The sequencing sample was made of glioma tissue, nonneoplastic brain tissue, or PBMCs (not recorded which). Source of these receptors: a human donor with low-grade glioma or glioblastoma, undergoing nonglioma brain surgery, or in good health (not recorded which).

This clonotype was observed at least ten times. The CDR3 bases are TGTGCCAGCAGTTACTCATCTAGCGGGGCGGGAGAGACCCAGTACTTC. It specifies CASSYSSSGAGETQYF. This chain connects TRBV6-6 to TRBJ2-5; 9 positions agree with TRBD2. The germline V gene encodes CDR1 MNHNY and CDR2 SVGAGI (reference sequence). V was pared by 0 bases and J by 4 bases, with 6 bases of the junction left unmatched. The CDR3 consists of 16 residues.

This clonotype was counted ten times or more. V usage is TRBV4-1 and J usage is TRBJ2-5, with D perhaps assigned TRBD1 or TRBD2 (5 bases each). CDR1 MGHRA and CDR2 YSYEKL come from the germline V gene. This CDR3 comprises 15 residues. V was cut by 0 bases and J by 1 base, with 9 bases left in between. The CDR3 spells CASSQDRDPQETQYF. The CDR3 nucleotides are TGCGCCAGCAGCCAAGATCGGGACCCCCAAGAGACCCAGTACTTC.

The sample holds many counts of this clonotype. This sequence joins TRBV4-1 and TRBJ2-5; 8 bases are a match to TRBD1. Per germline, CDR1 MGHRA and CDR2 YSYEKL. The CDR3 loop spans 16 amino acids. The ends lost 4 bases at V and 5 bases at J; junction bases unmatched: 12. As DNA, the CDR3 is TGCGCCAGCAGCCCGGGGCGACAGGGGTTCGGGGAGACCCAGTACTTC. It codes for CASSPGRQGFGETQYF.

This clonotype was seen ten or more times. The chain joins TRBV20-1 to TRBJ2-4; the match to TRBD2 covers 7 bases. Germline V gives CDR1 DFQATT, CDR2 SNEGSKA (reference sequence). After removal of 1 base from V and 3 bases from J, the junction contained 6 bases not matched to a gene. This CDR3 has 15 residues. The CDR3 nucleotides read TGCAGTGCTAGAGCCGGGGGGTTGGGCAAAAACATTCAGTACTTC. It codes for CSARAGGLGKNIQYF.

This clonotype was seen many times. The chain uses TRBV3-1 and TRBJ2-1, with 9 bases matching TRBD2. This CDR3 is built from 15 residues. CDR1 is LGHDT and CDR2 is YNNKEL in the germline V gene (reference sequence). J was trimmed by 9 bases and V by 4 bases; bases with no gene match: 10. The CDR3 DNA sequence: TGTGCCAGCAGCCTATCCGGGACTAGCTCTCGTGAGCAGTTCTTC. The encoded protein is CASSLSGTSSREQFF.

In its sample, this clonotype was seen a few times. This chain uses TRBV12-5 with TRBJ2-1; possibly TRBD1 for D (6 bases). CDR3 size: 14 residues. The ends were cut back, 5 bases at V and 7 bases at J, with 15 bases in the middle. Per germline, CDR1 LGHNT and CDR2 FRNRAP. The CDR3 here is CASGLGHAENEQFF. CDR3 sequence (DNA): TGTGCTAGTGGTCTGGGACACGCCGAGAATGAGCAGTTCTTC.

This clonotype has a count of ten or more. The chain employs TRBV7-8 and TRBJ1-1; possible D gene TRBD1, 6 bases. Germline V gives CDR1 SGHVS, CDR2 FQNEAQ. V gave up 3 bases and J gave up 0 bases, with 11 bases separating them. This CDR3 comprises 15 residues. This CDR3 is CASSFQGKMNTEAFF. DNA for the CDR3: TGTGCCAGCAGCTTTCAGGGGAAAATGAACACTGAAGCTTTCTTT.

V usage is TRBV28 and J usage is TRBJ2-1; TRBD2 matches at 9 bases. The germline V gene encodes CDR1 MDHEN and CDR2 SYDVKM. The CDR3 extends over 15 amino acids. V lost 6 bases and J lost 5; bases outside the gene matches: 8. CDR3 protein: CASRSKTSGHNEQFF. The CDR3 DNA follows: TGTGCCAGCAGATCCAAGACTAGCGGTCACAATGAGCAGTTCTTC.

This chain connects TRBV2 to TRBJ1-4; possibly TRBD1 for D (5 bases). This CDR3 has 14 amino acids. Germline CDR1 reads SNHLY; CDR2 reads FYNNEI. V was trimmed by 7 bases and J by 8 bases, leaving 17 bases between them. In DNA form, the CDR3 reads TGTGCCAGCACCGCAGGGCGCCTGGGGGAAAAACTGTTTTTT. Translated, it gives CASTAGRLGEKLFF.

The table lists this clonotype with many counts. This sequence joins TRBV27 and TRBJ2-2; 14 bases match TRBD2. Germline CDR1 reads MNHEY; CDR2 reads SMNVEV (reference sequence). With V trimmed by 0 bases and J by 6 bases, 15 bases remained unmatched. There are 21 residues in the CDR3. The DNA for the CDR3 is TGTGCCAGCAGTTTATCACATTTCTCCGGGACTAGCGGGGGAGACCCCGGGGAGCTGTTTTTT. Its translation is CASSLSHFSGTSGGDPGELFF.

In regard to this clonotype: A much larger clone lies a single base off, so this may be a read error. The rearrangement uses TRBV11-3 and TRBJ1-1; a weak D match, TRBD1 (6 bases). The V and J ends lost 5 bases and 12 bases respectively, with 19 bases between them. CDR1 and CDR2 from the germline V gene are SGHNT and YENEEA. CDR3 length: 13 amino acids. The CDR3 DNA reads TGTGCCAGCAGCCCCACCGCCGGGGGGCCAACTTTCTTT. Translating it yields CASSPTAGGPTFF.

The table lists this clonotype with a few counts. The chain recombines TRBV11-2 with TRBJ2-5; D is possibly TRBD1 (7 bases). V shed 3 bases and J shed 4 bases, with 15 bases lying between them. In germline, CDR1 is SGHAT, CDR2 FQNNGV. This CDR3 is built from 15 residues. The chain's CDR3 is CASSFRRGRRETQYF. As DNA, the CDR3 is TGTGCCAGCAGCTTTAGGAGGGGGCGGCGAGAGACCCAGTACTTC.

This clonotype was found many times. For the CDR3, the DNA is TGTGCCAGCAGAGGGGCCGTGGCCCCTTCCACAGATACGCAGTATTTT. Translating it yields CASRGAVAPSTDTQYF. The V call is TRBV6-1, the J call TRBJ2-3; possibly TRBD1 for D (5 bases). Germline-derived CDR1 and CDR2 are MNHNS and SASEGT. The CDR3 covers 16 residues. V was trimmed by 6 bases and J by 2 bases, leaving 18 bases between them.

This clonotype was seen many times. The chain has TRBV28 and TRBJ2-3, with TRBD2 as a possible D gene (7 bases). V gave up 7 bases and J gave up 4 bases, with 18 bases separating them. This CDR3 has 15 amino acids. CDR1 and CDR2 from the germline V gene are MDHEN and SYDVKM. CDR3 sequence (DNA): TGTGCCAGCACCTCCCTAGGGGGGGGGCCAGATACGCAGTATTTT. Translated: CASTSLGGGPDTQYF.

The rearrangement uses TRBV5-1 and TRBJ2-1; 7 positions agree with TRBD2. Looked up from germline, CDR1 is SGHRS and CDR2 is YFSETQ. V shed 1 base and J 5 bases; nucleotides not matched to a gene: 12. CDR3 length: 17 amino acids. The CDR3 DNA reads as TGCGCCAGCAGCTTGTCTATGGGGTCAAGCGGGAACAATGAGCAGTTCTTC. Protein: CASSLSMGSSGNNEQFF.

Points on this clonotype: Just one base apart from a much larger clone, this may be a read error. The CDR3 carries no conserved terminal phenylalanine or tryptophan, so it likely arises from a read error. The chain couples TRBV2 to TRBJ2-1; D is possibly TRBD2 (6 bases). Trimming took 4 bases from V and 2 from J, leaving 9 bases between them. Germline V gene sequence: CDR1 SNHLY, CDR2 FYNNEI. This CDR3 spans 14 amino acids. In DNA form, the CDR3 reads TGTGCCAGCAGTGCCGGGACTGCCTACAATGAGCAGTTCCTC. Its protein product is CASSAGTAYNEQFL.

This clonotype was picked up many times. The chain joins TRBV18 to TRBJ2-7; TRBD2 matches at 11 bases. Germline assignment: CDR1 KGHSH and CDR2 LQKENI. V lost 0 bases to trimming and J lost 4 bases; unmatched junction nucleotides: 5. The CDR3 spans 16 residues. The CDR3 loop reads CASSPPSTSGSYEQYF. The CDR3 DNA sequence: TGTGCCAGCTCACCACCGAGTACTAGCGGGAGTTACGAGCAGTACTTC.